Each of the 2 T cell receptor beta chains below was sequenced from the same sample in a study of T cells in Graves' hyperthyroidism and ophthalmopathy. Amplified regions were TCR beta CDR3 sequences from RNA transcripts. Primed by the HTBI set, a first-round RT-PCR was run on the TCR CDR3. One entry per CDR3 protein, called by TCRdb with MiXCR from the multiplex PCR reads. Of 490,000 or so distinct CDR3 sequences listed, 15% to 20% were seen once; the top ten hold about 29%. Sample: blood. The source is a woman aged 25-40 years with Graves' ophthalmopathy.

This clonotype occurred a few times. A much larger clonotype is one base distant, so this may be a read error. The chain couples TRBV28 to TRBJ2-7, with 8 bases fitting TRBD2. The CDR3 is 16 amino acids. V was clipped by 6 bases and J by 2 bases; unmatched bases: 12. Germline V lookup: CDR1 MDHEN, CDR2 SYDVKM. This CDR3 reads CASSPGGERGAYEQYF. In DNA form, the CDR3 reads TGTGCCAGCAGCCCCGGGGGGGAGCGGGGAGCCTACGAGCAGTACTTC.

This clonotype has at least ten counts. The chain has TRBV7-6 and TRBJ2-1; 7 bases map to TRBD2. This CDR3 comprises 14 residues. CDR1 is SGHVS and CDR2 is FNYEAQ in the germline V gene. V lost 8 bases to trimming and J lost 1 base; unmatched junction nucleotides: 5. CDR3 sequence: CASRREASYNEQFF. For the CDR3, the DNA is TGTGCCAGCCGACGGGAGGCGTCCTACAATGAGCAGTTCTTC.